Listed below are T cell receptor beta chains from one sample, sequenced in a study of blood T cell repertoires in COVID-19. The method was immunoSEQ multiplex PCR; TCRdb's version includes in-frame clones alone and lacks a portion of them. The table records about 260,000 clones, about 82% of them present only once. Sequenced material: PBMCs or T cells enriched from blood (not recorded which). The source is a woman aged 45-65 years who had recovered from COVID-19. Each CDR3 is given without its conserved first and last residue.

v_gene: TRBV19
j_gene: TRBJ1-1
CDR3aa: ASSIEHLNTEAF

v_gene: TRBV4-3
j_gene: TRBJ1-3
CDR3aa: ASSQDLRTGAGNTIY

v_gene: TRBV27
j_gene: TRBJ1-2
CDR3aa: ASSYWGPGGLDGYT

v_gene: TRBV11-2
j_gene: TRBJ1-4
CDR3aa: ASSSAPGSTNEKLF

v_gene: TRBV4-3
j_gene: TRBJ1-2
CDR3aa: ASSQDQKTGGYGYT

v_gene: TRBV28
j_gene: TRBJ2-1
CDR3aa: ASSSYSGSSYNEQF

v_gene: TRBV7-2
j_gene: TRBJ2-5
CDR3aa: ASSLQRGGRGTQY

v_gene: TRBV7-9
j_gene: TRBJ1-1
CDR3aa: ASRRTGRTEAF

v_gene: TRBV7-8
j_gene: TRBJ2-7
CDR3aa: ASSLGGGTSGISIPYEQY

v_gene: TRBV5-5
j_gene: TRBJ1-1
CDR3aa: ASSLQGWNTEAF

v_gene: TRBV7-2
j_gene: TRBJ2-7
CDR3aa: ASSLDGLARYEQY

v_gene: TRBV28
j_gene: TRBJ1-5
CDR3aa: ASSLWAQGNQPQH

v_gene: TRBV30
j_gene: TRBJ2-7
CDR3aa: AWSADRGRSNEQY

v_gene: TRBV20-1
j_gene: TRBJ2-1
CDR3aa: SASALDFYNEQF

v_gene: TRBV11-2
j_gene: TRBJ2-1
CDR3aa: ASSLSGGSSYNEQF

v_gene: TRBV6-2/TRBV6-3
j_gene: TRBJ2-7
CDR3aa: ASSYLHRGIDEQY

v_gene: TRBV5-4
j_gene: TRBJ2-7
CDR3aa: ASSLRGSYEQY

v_gene: TRBV2
j_gene: TRBJ1-1
CDR3aa: ASTQGENTEAF

v_gene: TRBV2
j_gene: TRBJ1-2
CDR3aa: ASSPTGAGTA

v_gene: TRBV19
j_gene: TRBJ2-4
CDR3aa: ASGRGAKNIQY

v_gene: TRBV2
j_gene: TRBJ2-1
CDR3aa: ASSAGGGPYNEQF

v_gene: TRBV7-6
j_gene: TRBJ2-1
CDR3aa: ASTPPGDLDNEQF

v_gene: TRBV5-6
j_gene: TRBJ2-7
CDR3aa: ASSLGTSGALYEQY

v_gene: TRBV3-1/TRBV3-2
j_gene: TRBJ1-1
CDR3aa: ASSRKGANTEAF

v_gene: TRBV30
j_gene: TRBJ1-1
CDR3aa: AWSKATVAEAF

v_gene: TRBV5-6
j_gene: TRBJ2-2
CDR3aa: ASSDSWDRDTGELF

v_gene: TRBV11-2
j_gene: TRBJ2-1
CDR3aa: ASSFYSFHEQF

v_gene: TRBV20-1
j_gene: TRBJ2-7
CDR3aa: SASGGDVIYEQY

v_gene: TRBV7-2
j_gene: TRBJ1-2
CDR3aa: ASSQTGYGYT

v_gene: TRBV6-2/TRBV6-3
j_gene: TRBJ2-5
CDR3aa: ASSYAGPQETQY

v_gene: TRBV5-1
j_gene: TRBJ1-1
CDR3aa: ASSPGGQNTEAF

v_gene: TRBV3-1/TRBV3-2
j_gene: TRBJ2-1
CDR3aa: ASSREDTEQF

v_gene: TRBV7-3
j_gene: TRBJ1-1
CDR3aa: ASSFEVYTEAF

v_gene: TRBV5-4
j_gene: TRBJ2-7
CDR3aa: ASSRTGTGVEQY

v_gene: TRBV18
j_gene: TRBJ1-6
CDR3aa: ASSTDRQGNSPLH

v_gene: TRBV27
j_gene: TRBJ2-3
CDR3aa: ASRPNQGAIADTQY

v_gene: TRBV10-3
j_gene: TRBJ2-7
CDR3aa: AIRTQGSYEQY

v_gene: TRBV4-1
j_gene: TRBJ2-1
CDR3aa: ASSQDRAGGGNEQF

v_gene: TRBV7-3
j_gene: TRBJ2-5
CDR3aa: ASSFAGQGVETQY

v_gene: TRBV6-2/TRBV6-3
j_gene: TRBJ1-1
CDR3aa: ASSYSTGTVNTEAF

v_gene: TRBV24-1
j_gene: TRBJ2-3
CDR3aa: ATSDLRRGGTDTQY

v_gene: TRBV19
j_gene: TRBJ1-2
CDR3aa: ASSDPGQSYGYT

v_gene: TRBV6-5
j_gene: TRBJ2-7
CDR3aa: ASRTGPLGTYEQY

v_gene: TRBV9
j_gene: TRBJ1-5
CDR3aa: ASSVGQGGNQPQH

v_gene: TRBV7-9
j_gene: TRBJ1-2
CDR3aa: ASRAHLEVLYGYT

v_gene: TRBV4-2
j_gene: TRBJ1-2
CDR3aa: ASSQVNYGGYT